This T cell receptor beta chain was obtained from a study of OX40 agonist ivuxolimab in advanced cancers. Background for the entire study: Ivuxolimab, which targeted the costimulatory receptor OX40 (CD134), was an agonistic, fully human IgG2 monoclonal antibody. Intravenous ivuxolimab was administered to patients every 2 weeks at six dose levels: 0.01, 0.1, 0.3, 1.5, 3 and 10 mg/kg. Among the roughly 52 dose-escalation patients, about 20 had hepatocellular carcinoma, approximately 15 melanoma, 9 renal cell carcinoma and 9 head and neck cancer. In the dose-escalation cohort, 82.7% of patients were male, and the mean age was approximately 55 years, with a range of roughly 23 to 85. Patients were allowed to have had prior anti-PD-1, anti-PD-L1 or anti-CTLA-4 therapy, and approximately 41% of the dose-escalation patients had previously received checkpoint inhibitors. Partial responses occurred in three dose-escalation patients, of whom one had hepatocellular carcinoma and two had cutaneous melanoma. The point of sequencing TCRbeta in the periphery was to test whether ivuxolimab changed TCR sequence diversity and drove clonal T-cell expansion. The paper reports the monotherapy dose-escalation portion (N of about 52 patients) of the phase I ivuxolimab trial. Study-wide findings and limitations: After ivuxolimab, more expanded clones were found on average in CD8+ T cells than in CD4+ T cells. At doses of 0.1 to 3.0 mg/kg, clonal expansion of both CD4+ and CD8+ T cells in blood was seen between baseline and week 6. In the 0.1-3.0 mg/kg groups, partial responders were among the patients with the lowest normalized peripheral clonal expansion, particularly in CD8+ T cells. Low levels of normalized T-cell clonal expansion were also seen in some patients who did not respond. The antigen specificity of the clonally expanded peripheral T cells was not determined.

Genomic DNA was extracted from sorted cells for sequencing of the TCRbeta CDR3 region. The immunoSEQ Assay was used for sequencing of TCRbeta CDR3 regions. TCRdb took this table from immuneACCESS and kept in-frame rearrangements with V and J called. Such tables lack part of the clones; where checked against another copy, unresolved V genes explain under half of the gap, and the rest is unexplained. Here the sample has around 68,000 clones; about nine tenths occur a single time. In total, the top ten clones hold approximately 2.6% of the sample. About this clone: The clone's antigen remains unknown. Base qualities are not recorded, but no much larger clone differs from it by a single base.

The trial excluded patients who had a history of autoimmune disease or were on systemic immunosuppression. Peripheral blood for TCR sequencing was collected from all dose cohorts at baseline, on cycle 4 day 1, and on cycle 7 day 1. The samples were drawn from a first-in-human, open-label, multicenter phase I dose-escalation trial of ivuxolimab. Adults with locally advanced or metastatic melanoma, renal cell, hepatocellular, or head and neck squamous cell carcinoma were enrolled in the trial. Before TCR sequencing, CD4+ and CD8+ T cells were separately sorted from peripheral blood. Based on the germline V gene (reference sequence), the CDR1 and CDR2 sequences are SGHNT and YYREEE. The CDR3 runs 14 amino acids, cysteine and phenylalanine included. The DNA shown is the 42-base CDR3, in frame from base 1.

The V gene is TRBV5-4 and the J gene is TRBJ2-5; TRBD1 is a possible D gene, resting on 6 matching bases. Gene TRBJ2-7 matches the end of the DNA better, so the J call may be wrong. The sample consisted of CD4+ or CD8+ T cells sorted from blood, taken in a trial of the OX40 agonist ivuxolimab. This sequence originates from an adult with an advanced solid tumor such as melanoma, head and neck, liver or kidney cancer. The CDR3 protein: CASSLDRSSYEQYF. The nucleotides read TGTGCCAGCAGCCTCGACAGGAGCTCCTACGAGCAGTACTTC.